The 32 T cell receptor beta chains listed next were all sequenced from one sample in a study of blood T cell repertoires in COVID-19. The method was immunoSEQ multiplex PCR; TCRdb's version includes in-frame clones alone and lacks a portion of them. The table lists around 190,000 clones, around 75% of them singletons, with about 6.5% in the top ten. Material: peripheral blood. The origin of the receptors is a woman aged 35 to 49 with COVID-19, enrolled during active disease.

CDR3 DNA sequence: TGCAGTGCTAGTAAGGGGACTAGCGGCCAAGAGACCCAGTACTTC. It is translated as CSASKGTSGQETQYF. V usage is TRBV20-1 and J usage is TRBJ2-5, with 11 bases fitting TRBD2. Germline V gene data show CDR1 as DFQATT and CDR2 as SNEGSKA (reference sequence). CDR3 length equals 15 residues. Germline trimming cut 3 bases from V and 1 base from J; bases unmatched to any gene: 4.

In the case of this clone: The sample holds other DNA sequences that translate to the same CDR3. This chain connects TRBV7-9 to TRBJ1-2; D unresolved. CDR1 is SEHNR, CDR2 FQNEAQ, per germline (reference sequence). The germline V and J ends were trimmed by 1 base and 8 bases, with 11 bases remaining between them. The CDR3 is 13 amino acids. The CDR3 DNA follows: TGTGCCAGCAGCTTAGGTGAGGAGCGAGGCTACACCTTC. This codes for CASSLGEERGYTF.

CDR3 protein: CSVEGGTGDPYEQYF. The CDR3, as DNA: TGCAGCGTTGAAGGGGGGACAGGGGACCCCTACGAGCAGTACTTC. The J gene is TRBJ2-7, the V gene TRBV29-1; 10 bases map to TRBD1. The CDR3 consists of 15 residues. CDR1 is SQVTM, CDR2 ANQGSEA, per germline. With V trimmed by 1 base and J by 2 bases, 5 bases remained unmatched.

V is TRBV28 and J is TRBJ2-5, with D perhaps TRBD1 (6 bases). The CDR3 extends over 14 amino acids. CDR1 and CDR2 (germline): MDHEN, SYDVKM. V dropped 5 bases and J dropped 6 bases, with 16 bases sitting between them. The CDR3 loop reads CASSPGQLLQTQYF. CDR3 DNA: TGTGCCAGCAGTCCCGGACAGCTCCTACAGACCCAGTACTTC. The whole variable domain, remainder taken from reference TRBV28 and TRBJ2-5, is DVKVTQSSRYLVKRTGEKVFLECVQDMDHENMFWYRQDPGLGLRLIYFSYDVKMKEKGDIPEGYSVSREKKERFSLILESASTNQTSMYLCASSPGQLLQTQYFGPGTRLLVL.

The V and J genes are TRBV9 and TRBJ2-7, with 12 nucleotides matching TRBD1. In germline, CDR1 is SGDLS, CDR2 YYNGEE. The CDR3 runs 13 residues. With V trimmed by 3 bases and J by 9 bases, 4 bases remained unmatched. CDR3 nucleotide sequence: TGTGCCAGCAGCGCGGGGACAGGGGGCGGGCAGTACTTC. It yields the protein CASSAGTGGGQYF.

J is TRBJ2-7 and V is TRBV7-3; TRBD1 aligns across 7 bases. V lost 3 bases and J lost 2; bases outside the gene matches: 10. The CDR3 is 16 residues long. Germline V lookup: CDR1 SGHTA, CDR2 FQGTGA. As DNA, the CDR3 is TGTGCCAGCAGCTTCACAGGGGTGGGCAGCACCTACGAGCAGTACTTC. Its translation is CASSFTGVGSTYEQYF.

This clone was observed a single time. The identical CDR3 is also encoded by other nucleotide sequences in the sample. The V gene is TRBV12-3 or TRBV12-4, the J gene TRBJ1-2, with D unclear. The length of the CDR3 is 12 residues. Trimming removed 1 base from V and 4 bases from J, with 4 bases in between. The CDR3 nucleotides are TGTGCCAGCAGTTTAGGGCTCTATGGCTACACCTTC. Translated: CASSLGLYGYTF.

V and J are TRBV7-2 and TRBJ2-3, with TRBD2 matching 10 bases. This CDR3 is 16 amino acids long. Germline loops: CDR1 SGHTA, CDR2 FQGNSA. V trimming: 0 bases; J trimming: 7 bases; junction bases outside the gene matches: 7. The CDR3 loop reads CASSLASSGGANTQYF. CDR3 nucleotides: TGTGCCAGCAGCTTAGCATCCAGCGGGGGGGCTAATACGCAGTATTTT.

The genes are TRBV10-3 and TRBJ1-4; the match to TRBD1 covers 8 bases. Germline CDR1 is ENHRY and CDR2 is SYGVKD. The CDR3 is made up of 14 amino acids. The V segment lost 4 bases and the J segment 7 bases; nucleotides outside the gene matches: 5. The CDR3 sequence is CAISGQGKGEKLFF. CDR3 sequence (DNA): TGTGCCATCAGTGGACAGGGGAAGGGTGAAAAACTGTTTTTT.

The genes are TRBV5-1 and TRBJ1-4; the D gene is possibly TRBD1 (5 bases). V was pared by 0 bases and J by 5 bases, with 14 bases between. The CDR3 is 16 amino acids. Germline values: CDR1 SGHRS, CDR2 YFSETQ. The CDR3 here is CASSLDGGAGNEKLFF. In DNA form, the CDR3 reads TGCGCCAGCAGCTTGGACGGTGGGGCCGGGAATGAAAAACTGTTTTTT.

The gene calls are TRBV4-1 and TRBJ2-2; TRBD2 aligns across 7 bases. The CDR3 has 15 amino acids. J gave up 5 bases and V 1 base, and 4 bases lay outside the gene matches. CDR1 and CDR2 from the germline V gene are MGHRA and YSYEKL. The CDR3 region has the DNA TGCGCCAGCAGCCAAGGGGGAGGGACGACCGGGGAGCTGTTTTTT. Its translation: CASSQGGGTTGELFF.

This chain uses TRBV19 with TRBJ2-7; maybe TRBD1 (6 bases). V gave up 3 bases and J gave up 5 bases, with 17 bases separating them. This CDR3 spans 15 amino acids. The germline CDR1 and CDR2 sequences are LNHDA and SQIVND (reference sequence). As DNA, the CDR3 is TGTGCCAGTAGTATTGGGGGCAGGGGCATCGACGAGCAGTACTTC. As protein: CASSIGGRGIDEQYF.

The gene calls are TRBV28 and TRBJ1-5, with D perhaps matching TRBD1 (5 bases). Germline assignment: CDR1 MDHEN and CDR2 SYDVKM. The V end was cut by 2 bases, the J end by 1 base, with 15 bases between. CDR3 length equals 17 residues. CDR3 bases: TGTGCCAGCAGTTTACGACAGCCTACTCGGAGCAATCAGCCCCAGCATTTT. Its protein product is CASSLRQPTRSNQPQHF.

V gene TRBV5-4 combines with J gene TRBJ2-5; possibly TRBD2 for D (5 bases). Trimming stripped 3 bases from V and 1 base from J, with 10 bases between. CDR1 and CDR2 (germline): SGHNT, YYREEE (reference sequence). This CDR3 has 14 amino acids. The CDR3 spells CASSSTRTQETQYF. CDR3 nucleotide sequence: TGTGCCAGCAGCTCTACTAGAACCCAAGAGACCCAGTACTTC.

V and J are TRBV3-1 (or the pseudogene TRBV3-2) and TRBJ1-4, with 7 bases fitting TRBD1. CDR1 LGHDT and CDR2 YNNKEL come from the germline V gene (reference sequence). This CDR3 region has 14 residues. Losses at the gene ends were 4 bases for V and 8 bases for J; bases not matched to a gene: 7. The CDR3 DNA reads TGTGCCAGCAGCCGAAACACAGGGGACGAAAAACTGTTTTTT. Its protein product is CASSRNTGDEKLFF.

The chain recombines TRBV13 with TRBJ1-6; possible D gene TRBD1, 5 bases. The V and J ends lost 3 bases and 5 bases respectively, with 8 bases between them. CDR1 is PRHDT and CDR2 is FYEKMQ in the germline V gene (reference sequence). This CDR3 is built from 14 residues. The CDR3 reads CASSFEGDNSPLHF. CDR3 bases: TGTGCCAGCAGCTTTGAAGGGGATAATTCACCCCTCCACTTT.

CDR3 sequence: CASSPRGGSQETQYF. The CDR3 DNA follows: TGTGCCAGCAGCCCCCGGGGGGGATCCCAAGAGACCCAGTACTTC. The chain carries TRBV4-2 and TRBJ2-5; 8 nucleotides agree with TRBD2. The ends lost 4 bases at V and 1 base at J; junction bases unmatched: 5. The CDR3 length is 15 residues. Germline V CDR1 and CDR2: LGHNA, YNFKEQ.

The CDR3 DNA reads TGTGCCAGCAGTTACGACAGGGTCGCCGGCTACACCTTC. This sequence encodes CASSYDRVAGYTF. V and J are TRBV6-5 and TRBJ1-2; the match to TRBD1 covers 7 bases. CDR3 size: 13 residues. Germline CDR1 MNHEY, CDR2 SVGAGI. Unmatched junction bases numbered 5, after V lost 2 bases and J lost 8 bases.

The gene calls are TRBV9 and TRBJ2-2, with a tentative D call TRBD1 (6 bases). The V end was cut by 0 bases, the J end by 6 bases, with 15 bases between. Germline loops: CDR1 SGDLS, CDR2 YYNGEE. The CDR3 has 16 residues. The CDR3 protein is CASSVGFSTGSGELFF. The CDR3 DNA sequence: TGTGCCAGCAGCGTAGGGTTCTCTACAGGGTCCGGGGAGCTGTTTTTT. The full variable domain, in which reference TRBV9 and TRBJ2-2 provide the parts outside the CDR3, is DSGVTQTPKHLITATGQRVTLRCSPRSGDLSVYWYQQSLDQGLQFLIQYYNGEERAKGNILERFSAQQFPDLHSELNLSSLELGDSALYFCASSVGFSTGSGELFFGEGSRLTVL.

V is TRBV24-1 and J is TRBJ2-3; D is unresolved. Germline V lookup: CDR1 KGHDR, CDR2 SFDVKD. V dropped 5 bases and J dropped 1 base, with 12 bases sitting between them. The CDR3 loop spans 15 amino acids. CDR3 region: CATSAKGEGTDTQYF. CDR3 nucleotide sequence: TGTGCCACCAGTGCAAAAGGTGAGGGCACAGATACGCAGTATTTT.

The V gene is TRBV2, the J gene TRBJ2-3; D possibly corresponds to TRBD2 (5 bases). Trimming pared 7 bases from V and 6 bases from J, leaving 11 bases between. The CDR3 covers 12 residues. Looked up from germline, CDR1 is SNHLY and CDR2 is FYNNEI. The CDR3 nucleotides read TGTGCCAGCACTTGGGAGCTGGATACGCAGTATTTT. Amino acid sequence: CASTWELDTQYF.

This clone was seen a few times. The genes are TRBV14 and TRBJ1-5; 7 bases fit TRBD1. Losses at the gene ends were 3 bases for V and 6 bases for J; bases not matched to a gene: 14. Germline CDR1 and CDR2: SGHDN and FVKESK. The CDR3 totals 17 residues. In DNA, the CDR3 is TGTGCCAGCAGCCACTTTAGTGAAGGGAACAGGGGTCAGCCCCAGCATTTT. Translating gives CASSHFSEGNRGQPQHF.

The chain joins TRBV19 to TRBJ1-1, with 8 bases aligning to TRBD1. CDR1 and CDR2 from the germline V gene are LNHDA and SQIVND (reference sequence). The CDR3 covers 14 residues. J lost 3 bases, V lost 6 bases, and 6 bases had no gene match. The CDR3, as DNA: TGTGCCAGTAGCCCAGGGGGCGCGGACACTGAAGCTTTCTTT. Encoded protein: CASSPGGADTEAFF.

On this clone itself: This may come from a read error, since a much larger clone is one base off. V and J are TRBV11-2 and TRBJ2-7; no clear D. V was pared by 1 base and J by 2 bases, with 3 bases between. Germline CDR1 reads SGHAT; CDR2 reads FQNNGV. This CDR3 is 12 amino acids long. The CDR3 sequence: CASSLAAYEQYF. DNA of the CDR3: TGTGCCAGCAGCTTAGCGGCCTACGAGCAGTACTTC.

The chain recombines TRBV11-2 with TRBJ1-1; D gene uncertain. The V gene lost 5 bases and the J gene lost 2 bases, with 12 bases spanning the gap. Germline V CDR1 and CDR2: SGHAT, FQNNGV. The CDR3 runs 14 residues. CDR3 coding DNA: TGTGCCAGCAGCCCTAGGTGGCTTAACACTGAAGCTTTCTTT. Translating gives CASSPRWLNTEAFF.

The chain couples TRBV5-6 to TRBJ1-2; a possible D gene is TRBD1 (5 bases). There are 14 residues in the CDR3. Between the trimmed V and J ends, which lost 2 bases and 7 bases, there was a span of 15 bases. Germline V gives CDR1 SGHDT, CDR2 YYEEEE. CDR3: CASSLGRDKSGYTF. CDR3 nucleotide sequence: TGTGCCAGCAGCTTAGGCAGGGATAAAAGTGGCTACACCTTC.

The rearrangement uses TRBV11-2 and TRBJ2-1, with TRBD2 matching 7 bases. This CDR3 spans 15 amino acids. CDR1 is SGHAT and CDR2 is FQNNGV in the germline V gene. V dropped 5 bases and J dropped 7; count of bases not matched to a gene: 11. CDR3 in amino acids: CASSLRLAVMNEQFF. The CDR3 nucleotides are TGTGCCAGCAGCCTCAGACTAGCAGTGATGAATGAGCAGTTCTTC. The full variable domain, in which reference TRBV11-2 and TRBJ2-1 provide the parts outside the CDR3, is EAGVAQSPRYKIIEKRQSVAFWCNPISGHATLYWYQQILGQGPKLLIQFQNNGVVDDSQLPKDRFSAERLKGVDSTLKIQPAKLEDSAVYLCASSLRLAVMNEQFFGPGTRLTVL.

The V and J genes are TRBV11-2 and TRBJ2-1; 12 nucleotides match TRBD2. The CDR3 is made up of 19 amino acids. Germline V gene sequence: CDR1 SGHAT, CDR2 FQNNGV. V lost 4 bases, J lost 2 bases, and 12 bases stayed unmatched. CDR3: CASSSQGARLAGAYNEQFF. For the CDR3, the DNA is TGTGCCAGCAGCTCACAGGGGGCTCGACTAGCGGGGGCCTACAATGAGCAGTTCTTC.

The chain recombines TRBV4-1 with TRBJ2-2; 9 nucleotides match TRBD1. Germline CDR1 reads MGHRA; CDR2 reads YSYEKL. The CDR3 has 18 amino acids. V trimming: 1 base; J trimming: 5 bases; junction bases outside the gene matches: 11. CDR3 sequence reads: CASSQAPQGQGRTGELFF. For the CDR3, the DNA is TGCGCCAGCAGCCAAGCACCCCAAGGACAGGGGCGAACCGGGGAGCTGTTTTTT.

This chain connects TRBV30 to TRBJ1-2; TRBD1 matches at 9 bases. V lost 2 bases and J lost 6; bases outside the gene matches: 7. The CDR3 loop spans 14 amino acids. Germline V lookup: CDR1 GTSNPN, CDR2 SVGIG (reference sequence). The CDR3 protein is CAWSRGQGMDGYTF. The CDR3 bases are TGTGCCTGGAGTCGGGGACAGGGAATGGATGGCTACACCTTC.

This clone turned up a few times. The genes are TRBV6-5 and TRBJ2-3, with TRBD2 matching over 9 bases. Germline CDR1 MNHEY, CDR2 SVGAGI. The CDR3 extends over 14 amino acids. The ends lost 9 bases at V and 3 bases at J; junction bases unmatched: 7. DNA of the CDR3: TGTGCCAGTCTATTAGCGGGGGAGACAGATACGCAGTATTTT. Amino acid sequence: CASLLAGETDTQYF.

The chain combines TRBV12-3 or TRBV12-4 with TRBJ2-7; 8 nucleotides agree with TRBD2. The CDR3 is 12 residues long. Losses at the gene ends were 2 bases for V and 7 bases for J; bases not matched to a gene: 1. The CDR3 reads CASSLSGGEQYF. Written as DNA, the CDR3 is TGTGCCAGCAGTTTATCGGGGGGGGAGCAGTACTTC.